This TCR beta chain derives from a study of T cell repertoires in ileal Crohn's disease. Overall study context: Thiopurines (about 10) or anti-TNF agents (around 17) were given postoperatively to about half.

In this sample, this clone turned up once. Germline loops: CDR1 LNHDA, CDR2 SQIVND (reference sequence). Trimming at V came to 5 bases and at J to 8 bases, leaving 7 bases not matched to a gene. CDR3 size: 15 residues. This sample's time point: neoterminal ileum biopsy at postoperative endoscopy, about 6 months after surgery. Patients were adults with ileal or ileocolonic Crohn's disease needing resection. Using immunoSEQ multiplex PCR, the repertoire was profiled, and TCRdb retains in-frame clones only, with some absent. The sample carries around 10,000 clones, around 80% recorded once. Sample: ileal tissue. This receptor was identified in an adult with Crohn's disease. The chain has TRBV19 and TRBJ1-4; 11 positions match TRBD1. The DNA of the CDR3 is TGTGCCAGTAGTCTGGGACAGGGGGAGAGGGAAAAACTGTTTTTT. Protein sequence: CASSLGQGEREKLFF.